The next 22 T cell receptor beta chains were all read from a single sample in a study of cytotoxic CD8 clonotypes in ibrutinib-treated CLL. Assay: immunoSEQ multiplex PCR; the TCRdb copy retains only in-frame clones and omits some. The sample includes about 130,000 clones, over 75% seen only once; the top ten take around 2.1%. Specimen: PBMCs, collected after 24 months of ibrutinib treatment. Receptor source: a human donor with chronic lymphocytic leukemia.

This chain links TRBV7-2 with TRBJ2-5; TRBD2 might be the D (6 bases). The V end was cut by 5 bases, the J end by 1 base, with 14 bases between. The CDR3 is 15 residues long. Germline CDR1 is SGHTA and CDR2 is FQGNSA. CDR3 sequence: CASSRFPGLQETQYF. CDR3 DNA sequence: TGTGCCAGCAGCAGATTCCCGGGACTCCAAGAGACCCAGTACTTC. Full variable domain (rest looked up from reference TRBV7-2 and TRBJ2-5): GAGVSQSPSNKVTEKGKDVELRCDPISGHTALYWYRQSLGQGLEFLIYFQGNSAPDKSGLPSDRFSAERTGGSVSTLTIQRTQQEDSAVYLCASSRFPGLQETQYFGPGTRLLVL.

J is TRBJ2-3 and V is TRBV4-1, with a weak D call TRBD2 (5 bases). The germline V and J ends were trimmed by 0 bases and 2 bases, with 9 bases remaining between them. CDR3 length: 15 amino acids. CDR1 is MGHRA and CDR2 is YSYEKL in the germline V gene. CDR3 region: CASSQERAFTDTQYF. CDR3 in DNA: TGCGCCAGCAGCCAAGAGCGGGCTTTCACAGATACGCAGTATTTT.

The chain combines TRBV28 with TRBJ1-2, with unresolved D. This CDR3 has 11 amino acids. Trimming removed 6 bases from V and 10 bases from J, with 12 bases in between. Germline V lookup: CDR1 MDHEN, CDR2 SYDVKM. The CDR3 sequence: CASSSPPYYTF. The CDR3 DNA is TGTGCCAGCAGCTCCCCCCCATACTACACCTTC.

This clone is a singleton in its sample. Other DNA sequences of this sample code for an identical CDR3. CDR3 coding DNA: TGTGCCAGCAGTGAGCAGGGTTACGAGCAGTACTTC. The encoded protein is CASSEQGYEQYF. The chain carries TRBV6-1 and TRBJ2-7; a possible D gene is TRBD1 (5 bases). This CDR3 has 12 residues. V shed 3 bases and J shed 4 bases, with 7 bases lying between them. Germline lookup yields CDR1 MNHNS and CDR2 SASEGT.

V gene TRBV6-1 combines with J gene TRBJ2-5; unclear D gene. The germline gives CDR1 MNHNS, CDR2 SASEGT. The CDR3 totals 14 residues. V lost 4 bases and J lost 2, with 11 bases in between. The CDR3 coding sequence is TGTGCCAGCAGTGGAGGACGATCGCAAGAGACCCAGTACTTC. Encoded protein: CASSGGRSQETQYF.

The rearrangement joins TRBV19 to TRBJ2-7; possibly TRBD1 or TRBD2 for D (5 bases each). The V end was cut by 5 bases, the J end by 5 bases, with 19 bases between. Germline V lookup: CDR1 LNHDA, CDR2 SQIVND (reference sequence). This CDR3 spans 15 amino acids. CDR3 sequence: CASSPEGFKVHEQYF. The DNA for the CDR3 is TGTGCCAGTAGTCCTGAGGGGTTTAAGGTCCACGAGCAGTACTTC.

The V and J genes are TRBV9 and TRBJ2-3; D remains unclear. The CDR3 spans 14 residues. Germline V gives CDR1 SGDLS, CDR2 YYNGEE. Trimming pared 0 bases from V and 2 bases from J, leaving 7 bases between. In nucleotides, the CDR3 is TGTGCCAGCAGCGTAGCCCCGGCCACAGATACGCAGTATTTT. Encoded protein: CASSVAPATDTQYF.

The chain carries TRBV10-3 and TRBJ2-2; TRBD2 agrees at 9 bases. CDR1 ENHRY and CDR2 SYGVKD come from the germline V gene. The CDR3 consists of 18 residues. J lost 5 bases, V lost 4 bases, and 14 bases had no gene match. Here the CDR3 reads CAISVSGAGGPSTGELFF. The CDR3 region has the DNA TGTGCCATCAGTGTATCAGGCGCGGGAGGGCCTAGTACCGGGGAGCTGTTTTTT.

The V gene is TRBV14, the J gene TRBJ1-1, with D maybe TRBD1 (5 bases). Germline V CDR1 and CDR2: SGHDN, FVKESK. CDR3 length: 13 amino acids. Deletions cut 4 bases from V and 10 bases from J, with 16 bases between. The CDR3 loop reads CASSPFEGVPAFF. CDR3 sequence (DNA): TGTGCCAGCAGCCCGTTCGAAGGGGTTCCAGCTTTCTTT.

This clone was picked up one time. The chain links TRBV11-2 to TRBJ1-3; the D gene is possibly TRBD1 (5 bases). The CDR3 runs to 15 residues. The germline V gene encodes CDR1 SGHAT and CDR2 FQNNGV. V was trimmed by 5 bases and J by 4 bases, leaving 15 bases between them. CDR3 protein: CASSPTVSRGNTIYF. For the CDR3, the DNA is TGTGCCAGCAGCCCGACAGTGAGTCGAGGAAACACCATATATTTT.

This chain links TRBV6-1 with TRBJ2-6; 8 bases fit TRBD1. CDR1 is MNHNS, CDR2 SASEGT, per germline. Unmatched junction bases numbered 6, after V lost 7 bases and J lost 4 bases. CDR3 size: 15 residues. The DNA for the CDR3 is TGTGCCAGCAATTCAGGGGGCTCCGGGGCCAACGTCCTGACTTTC. Its translation: CASNSGGSGANVLTF.

The chain joins TRBV9 to TRBJ1-1, with 10 bases lining up with TRBD1. V lost 3 bases and J lost 4; bases outside the gene matches: 6. CDR1 SGDLS and CDR2 YYNGEE come from the germline V gene. The CDR3 runs 15 residues. In DNA, the CDR3 is TGTGCCAGCAGCGCATCGACAGGGGGCGTCACTGAAGCTTTCTTT. Protein product: CASSASTGGVTEAFF.

The rearrangement joins TRBV30 to TRBJ2-1; D gene unclear. Germline V gene lookup returns CDR1 GTSNPN and CDR2 SVGIG (reference sequence). Trimming cost V 0 bases and J 10 bases, with 7 bases left between them. The CDR3 is made up of 11 amino acids. The CDR3 DNA reads as TGTGCCTGGAGTGTACGGGCAGAGCAGTTCTTC. It codes for CAWSVRAEQFF. Full variable domain (rest looked up from reference TRBV30 and TRBJ2-1): SQTIHQWPATLVQPVGSPLSLECTVEGTSNPNLYWYRQAAGRGLQLLFYSVGIGQISSEVPQNLSASRPQDRQFILSSKKLLLSDSGFYLCAWSVRAEQFFGPGTRLTVL.

The gene calls are TRBV27 and TRBJ1-4, with D tentatively TRBD1 (5 bases). V lost 5 bases and J lost 6, with 10 bases in between. Germline CDR1 reads MNHEY; CDR2 reads SMNVEV (reference sequence). The CDR3 is made up of 13 amino acids. The CDR3 bases are TGTGCCAGCAGTCGGAGGGGTGATGAAAAACTGTTTTTT. Its translation: CASSRRGDEKLFF.

In nucleotides, the CDR3 is TGCGCCAGCAGCCAAGGGGGGGAGACCCAGTACTTC. It translates to CASSQGGETQYF. The genes are TRBV4-1 and TRBJ2-5; D tentatively reads TRBD1 or TRBD2 (5 bases each). V lost 1 base to trimming and J lost 5 bases, with 5 bases between them. CDR1 is MGHRA and CDR2 is YSYEKL in the germline V gene. This CDR3 contains 12 residues.

This chain uses TRBV5-1 with TRBJ2-2; TRBD2 matches 12 bases. Germline V gene data show CDR1 as SGHRS and CDR2 as YFSETQ. V was clipped by 0 bases and J by 1 base; unmatched bases: 1. The length of the CDR3 is 17 residues. The CDR3 is CASSLVTSGGNTGELFF. CDR3 nucleotide sequence: TGCGCCAGCAGCTTGGTGACTAGCGGGGGGAACACCGGGGAGCTGTTTTTT.

A few counts support this clone. The gene calls are TRBV5-1 and TRBJ1-5; D is ambiguous. Germline V lookup: CDR1 SGHRS, CDR2 YFSETQ. The ends were cut back, 4 bases at V and 1 base at J, with 12 bases in the middle. This CDR3 region has 15 residues. CDR3 loop: CASSPGVVSNQPQHF. The CDR3 nucleotides read TGCGCCAGCAGCCCAGGAGTAGTCAGCAATCAGCCCCAGCATTTT.

This clone has just one count. At one end the junction does not follow the germline gene, possibly because of a read error. The chain has TRBV28 and TRBJ2-7; 10 bases map to TRBD1. The CDR3 loop spans 17 amino acids. CDR1 is MDHEN, CDR2 SYDVKM, per germline. DNA for the CDR3: TGTGCCAGCACGACAGGGACAGGGGCCGTAGGGGGCTACGGGCAGTACTTC. Translating gives CASTTGTGAVGGYGQYF.

The chain employs TRBV14 and TRBJ1-2; D not certain. CDR3 length: 13 residues. Trimming removed 1 base from V and 2 bases from J, with 5 bases in between. Germline V lookup: CDR1 SGHDN, CDR2 FVKESK. CDR3 nucleotides: TGTGCCAGCAGCCAAGGGCGCAACTATGGCTACACCTTC. It translates to CASSQGRNYGYTF.

This clone appeared once. This rearrangement joins TRBV29-1 to TRBJ2-7; D is uncertain. Trimming took off 4 bases at V and 4 bases at J, with 8 bases between the two ends. The V gene's germline CDR1 is SQVTM and CDR2 ANQGSEA. The CDR3 consists of 11 residues. The CDR3 spells CSVGQEYEQYF. The CDR3 DNA reads as TGCAGCGTTGGTCAGGAATACGAGCAGTACTTC.

This chain connects TRBV19 to TRBJ1-2; D perhaps matches TRBD1 (5 bases). Germline CDR1 LNHDA, CDR2 SQIVND (reference sequence). V was cut by 7 bases and J by 7 bases, with 22 bases left in between. The CDR3 is 15 amino acids. CDR3 sequence: CASTGIGESISGYTF. CDR3 bases: TGTGCCAGTACGGGGATAGGGGAATCAATCTCTGGCTACACCTTC. The variable domain in full, with the rest retrieved from reference TRBV19 and TRBJ1-2, is DGGITQSPKYLFRKEGQNVTLSCEQNLNHDAMYWYRQDPGQGLRLIYYSQIVNDFQKGDIAEGYSVSREKKESFPLTVTSAQKNPTAFYLCASTGIGESISGYTFGSGTRLTVV.

This clone was observed once. Within the sample, other DNA sequences also encode this same CDR3. The V and J genes are TRBV28 and TRBJ1-3; no clear D. CDR1 and CDR2 (germline): MDHEN, SYDVKM. Trimming cost V 5 bases and J 0 bases, with 5 bases left between them. There are 13 residues in the CDR3. The CDR3 loop is CASSRISGNTIYF. DNA of the CDR3: TGTGCCAGCAGTCGAATCTCTGGAAACACCATATATTTT.